This is a list of T cell receptor beta chains from one sample in a study of blood T cell repertoires in COVID-19. Measured with immunoSEQ multiplex PCR; TCRdb has only the in-frame clones, and not every one. This sample has approximately 300,000 clones, with approximately 85% found just once. The sequenced sample consisted of peripheral blood. Source of these receptors: a human donor with COVID-19, enrolled during active disease. The donor label of this sample is uncertain. Each CDR3 is given with its conserved first and last residue. The D gene is left open where the match is weak. Size is stated for part of the rows, as once, few or many counts, or as a class when the clone is expanded.

size: .
J: TRBJ1-4
D: .
V: TRBV7-9
CDR3: CASARAGGEKLFF
DNA: TGTGCCAGCGCCCGGGCGGGGGGTGAAAAACTGTTTTTT

size: .
J: TRBJ1-1
D: .
V: TRBV7-6
CDR3: CASSRQVNTEAFF
DNA: TGTGCCAGCAGCCGACAGGTGAACACTGAAGCTTTCTTT

size: .
J: TRBJ1-1
D: TRBD1
V: TRBV10-3
CDR3: CAISEGTGAVNTEAFF
DNA: TGTGCCATCAGTGAAGGGACAGGGGCCGTGAACACTGAAGCTTTCTTT

size: many
J: TRBJ2-2
D: TRBD2
V: TRBV3-1/TRBV3-2
CDR3: CASSQVAGVGMGELFF
DNA: TGTGCCAGCAGCCAAGTGGCGGGAGTTGGAATGGGGGAGCTGTTTTTT

size: .
J: TRBJ2-3
D: TRBD2
V: TRBV10-3
CDR3: CAISSREGADTQYF
DNA: TGTGCCATCAGTTCGCGGGAGGGAGCAGATACGCAGTATTTT

size: .
J: TRBJ2-7
D: .
V: TRBV15
CDR3: CATRELGSYEQYF
DNA: TGTGCCACCAGAGAGCTAGGTTCCTACGAGCAGTACTTC

size: .
J: TRBJ1-4
D: .
V: TRBV4-3
CDR3: CASRDKSNEKLFF
DNA: TGCGCCAGCAGGGACAAATCTAATGAAAAACTGTTTTTT

size: .
J: TRBJ1-1
D: .
V: TRBV6-5
CDR3: CASSYSRDTEAFF
DNA: TGTGCCAGCAGTTACTCACGGGACACTGAAGCTTTCTTT

size: .
J: TRBJ2-6
D: .
V: TRBV5-1
CDR3: CASSSSGSGANVLTF
DNA: TGCGCCAGCAGCTCCTCGGGATCTGGGGCCAACGTCCTGACTTTC

size: .
J: TRBJ2-2
D: .
V: TRBV5-8
CDR3: CASSRYRVASTNTGELFF
DNA: TGTGCCAGCAGCCGATACAGGGTTGCGTCCACGAACACCGGGGAGCTGTTTTTT

size: .
J: TRBJ1-6
D: .
V: TRBV19
CDR3: CASSGATGPPNSPLHF
DNA: TGTGCCAGTAGTGGGGCGACAGGCCCTCCGAATTCACCCCTCCACTTT

size: .
J: TRBJ1-1
D: .
V: TRBV28
CDR3: CASSQNTGIPGDTEAFF
DNA: TGTGCCAGCAGCCAGAATACCGGGATTCCCGGGGACACTGAAGCTTTCTTT

size: .
J: TRBJ1-2
D: TRBD1
V: TRBV6-5
CDR3: CASSYDRGGVRGYTF
DNA: TGTGCCAGCAGTTACGACAGGGGAGGCGTTCGAGGCTACACCTTC

size: .
J: TRBJ2-3
D: .
V: TRBV27
CDR3: CASSLSPFEGTSGDTQYF
DNA: TGTGCCAGCAGTTTGTCGCCTTTCGAGGGAACTTCGGGAGATACGCAGTATTTT

size: .
J: TRBJ2-5
D: .
V: TRBV28
CDR3: CASSSGERLKETQYF
DNA: TGTGCCAGCAGTTCAGGGGAACGACTAAAAGAGACCCAGTACTTC

size: .
J: TRBJ1-1
D: .
V: TRBV19
CDR3: CASSPPGRVNTEAFF
DNA: TGTGCCAGTAGTCCCCCAGGCAGGGTGAACACTGAAGCTTTCTTT

size: .
J: TRBJ2-7
D: TRBD2
V: TRBV6-2/TRBV6-3
CDR3: CASSYPTAGGEQYF
DNA: TGTGCCAGCAGTTACCCGACGGCGGGGGGCGAGCAGTACTTC

size: .
J: TRBJ2-7
D: TRBD1
V: TRBV6-5
CDR3: CASRDRTVREQYF
DNA: TGTGCCAGCCGGGACAGGACAGTCCGCGAGCAGTACTTC

size: .
J: TRBJ1-2
D: .
V: TRBV5-6
CDR3: CASSLGQMDSGYTF
DNA: TGTGCCAGCAGCCTAGGACAGATGGATTCTGGCTACACCTTC

size: .
J: TRBJ1-5
D: TRBD1
V: TRBV19
CDR3: CASSTSPTGGGSPQHF
DNA: TGTGCCAGTAGTACATCTCCGACAGGGGGAGGGTCGCCCCAGCATTTT

size: .
J: TRBJ2-1
D: TRBD2
V: TRBV24-1
CDR3: CATSDPRGAGAEEQFF
DNA: TGTGCCACCAGTGACCCACGGGGAGCGGGAGCTGAAGAGCAGTTCTTC

size: .
J: TRBJ2-3
D: .
V: TRBV29-1
CDR3: CSVGGGENTQYF
DNA: TGCAGCGTTGGAGGGGGGGAAAATACGCAGTATTTT

size: .
J: TRBJ2-4
D: .
V: TRBV7-3
CDR3: CASSSRVGLNDPSTKNIQYF
DNA: TGTGCCAGCAGCTCACGGGTGGGACTGAACGATCCCTCAACCAAAAACATTCAGTACTTC

size: .
J: TRBJ2-7
D: TRBD1
V: TRBV19
CDR3: CASSRGQPYEQYF
DNA: TGTGCCAGTAGTCGGGGACAGCCCTACGAGCAGTACTTC

size: once
J: TRBJ2-3
D: TRBD2
V: TRBV19
CDR3: CASRVSGLAGRDTQYF
DNA: TGTGCCAGTAGAGTTTCGGGACTAGCGGGAAGAGATACGCAGTATTTT

size: .
J: TRBJ1-1
D: .
V: TRBV19
CDR3: CASSSLQGYTEAFF
DNA: TGTGCCAGTAGTTCGCTACAGGGCTACACTGAAGCTTTCTTT

size: .
J: TRBJ1-3
D: .
V: TRBV5-1
CDR3: CASSQQGQGNTIYF
DNA: TGCGCCAGCAGCCAGCAGGGGCAGGGAAACACCATATATTTT

size: .
J: TRBJ1-5
D: TRBD1
V: TRBV6-5
CDR3: CASDLGQGNQPQHF
DNA: TGTGCCAGCGATCTTGGACAGGGTAATCAGCCCCAGCATTTT

size: many
J: TRBJ2-3
D: .
V: TRBV5-1
CDR3: CASSPGGFGTDTQYF
DNA: TGCGCCAGCAGCCCCGGCGGGTTCGGCACAGATACGCAGTATTTT

size: .
J: TRBJ2-1
D: TRBD2
V: TRBV3-1/TRBV3-2
CDR3: CASSPQAGNYNEQFF
DNA: TGTGCCAGCAGCCCCCAAGCGGGAAACTACAATGAGCAGTTCTTC

size: .
J: TRBJ2-6
D: .
V: TRBV28
CDR3: CASSFEENSGANVLTF
DNA: TGTGCCAGCAGTTTCGAGGAAAACTCTGGGGCCAACGTCCTGACTTTC

size: once
J: TRBJ2-5
D: TRBD2
V: TRBV5-4
CDR3: CASSSPGLPQETQYF
DNA: TGTGCCAGCAGCAGCCCGGGACTACCGCAAGAGACCCAGTACTTC

size: .
J: TRBJ2-3
D: .
V: TRBV6-1
CDR3: CASSEGRRETDTQYF
DNA: TGTGCCAGCAGTGAAGGCCGCCGGGAGACAGATACGCAGTATTTT

size: .
J: TRBJ1-1
D: TRBD1
V: TRBV28
CDR3: CASRESGTGTFMNTEAFF
DNA: TGTGCCAGCAGGGAATCCGGGACAGGGACCTTCATGAACACTGAAGCTTTCTTT

size: .
J: TRBJ1-2
D: .
V: TRBV11-2
CDR3: CASSSLSSRVGGYTF
DNA: TGTGCCAGCAGCTCCCTTAGCTCCAGGGTTGGGGGCTACACCTTC

size: once
J: TRBJ2-3
D: TRBD2
V: TRBV5-1
CDR3: CASSLIAGGPDTQYF
DNA: TGCGCCAGCAGTCTTATAGCGGGAGGGCCGGATACGCAGTATTTT

size: once
J: TRBJ2-7
D: TRBD2
V: TRBV30
CDR3: CAWGTSGRNEQYF
DNA: TGTGCCTGGGGGACTAGCGGGAGGAACGAGCAGTACTTC

size: .
J: TRBJ2-1
D: TRBD2
V: TRBV19
CDR3: CATTSGRGGMRGDEQFF
DNA: TGTGCCACGACTAGCGGGAGGGGCGGAATGAGGGGAGATGAGCAGTTCTTC

size: .
J: TRBJ2-7
D: .
V: TRBV15
CDR3: CATSRAGNTKEQYF
DNA: TGTGCCACCAGCAGAGCAGGTAACACAAAAGAGCAGTACTTC

size: .
J: TRBJ2-5
D: TRBD2
V: TRBV27
CDR3: CASSLAGGRETQYF
DNA: TGTGCCAGCAGCCTAGCGGGAGGACGGGAGACCCAGTACTTC

size: .
J: TRBJ1-2
D: .
V: TRBV5-5
CDR3: CASSVAEQAYYGYTF
DNA: TGTGCCAGCAGCGTCGCGGAACAAGCGTACTATGGCTACACCTTC

size: .
J: TRBJ2-1
D: TRBD1
V: TRBV18
CDR3: CASSPPYTGVKDEQFF
DNA: TGTGCCAGCTCACCACCCTACACAGGGGTGAAGGATGAGCAGTTCTTC